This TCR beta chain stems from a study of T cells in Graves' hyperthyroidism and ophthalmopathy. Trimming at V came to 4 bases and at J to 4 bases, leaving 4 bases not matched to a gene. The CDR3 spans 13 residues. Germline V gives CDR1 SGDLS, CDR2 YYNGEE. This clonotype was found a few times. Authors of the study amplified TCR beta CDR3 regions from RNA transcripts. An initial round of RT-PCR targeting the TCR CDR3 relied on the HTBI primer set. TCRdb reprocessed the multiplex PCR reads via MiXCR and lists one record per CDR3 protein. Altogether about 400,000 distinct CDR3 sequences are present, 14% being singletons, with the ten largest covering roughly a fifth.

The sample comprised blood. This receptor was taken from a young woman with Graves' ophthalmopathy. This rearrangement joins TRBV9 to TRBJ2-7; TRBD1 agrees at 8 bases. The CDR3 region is CASSLRTGYEQYF. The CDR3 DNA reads TGTGCCAGCAGCTTACGGACAGGGTACGAGCAGTACTTC. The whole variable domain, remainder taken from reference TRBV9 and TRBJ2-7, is DSGVTQTPKHLITATGQRVTLRCSPRSGDLSVYWYQQSLDQGLQFLIQYYNGEERAKGNILERFSAQQFPDLHSELNLSSLELGDSALYFCASSLRTGYEQYFGPGTRLTVT.